This TCR beta chain was documented in a study of cytomegalovirus exposure and HLA in healthy donors. Whole-study findings and limits: TCR beta V segments were, for the most part, productive about 87% or about 30% of the time in an earlier analysis. Researchers left out some V segments, among them TRBV6-2 and TRBV6-3, as indistinguishable. In a later analysis, an Asian-associated ancestry cluster reportedly showed fewer N-insertions than the roughly 650-donor mean.

To note about this clone: Antigen: not known.

The PCR contained 60 Vbeta and 13 Jbeta primers. The protocol was immunoSEQ multiplex PCR, while the TCRdb copy is restricted to in-frame clones and leaves out a portion. This table has around 62,000 clones, more than 80% appearing once. Germline V lookup: CDR1 SNHLY, CDR2 FYNNEI. The CDR3 sequence is 15 residues long. Germline trimming cut 11 bases from V and 3 bases from J; bases unmatched to any gene: 13. The rearrangement uses TRBV2 and TRBJ2-7, with 10 bases fitting TRBD1. This TCR derives from a woman younger than 45 in good health and CMV-seronegative. The sequenced sample was PBMCs. CDR3 sequence (DNA): TGTGCCGGGAAGACAGGGGGCTCAAGAGTCTACGAGCAGTACTTC. This codes for CAGKTGGSRVYEQYF.